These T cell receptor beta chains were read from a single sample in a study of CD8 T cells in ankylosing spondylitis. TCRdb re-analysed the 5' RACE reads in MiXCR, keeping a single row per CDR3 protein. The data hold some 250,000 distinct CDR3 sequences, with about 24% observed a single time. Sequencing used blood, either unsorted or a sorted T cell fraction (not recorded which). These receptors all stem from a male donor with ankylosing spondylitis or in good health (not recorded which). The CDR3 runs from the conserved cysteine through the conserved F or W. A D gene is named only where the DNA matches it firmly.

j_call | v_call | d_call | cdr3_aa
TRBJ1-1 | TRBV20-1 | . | CSFGTNTEAFF
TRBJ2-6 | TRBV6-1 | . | CATTRGSGANVLTF
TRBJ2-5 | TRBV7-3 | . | CASSPNREETQYF
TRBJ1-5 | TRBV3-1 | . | CASSQTLNQPQHF
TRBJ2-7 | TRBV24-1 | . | CATSDLYGEQYF
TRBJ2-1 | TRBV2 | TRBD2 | CASLPVSGGSNEQFF
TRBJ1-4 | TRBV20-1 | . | CSCSGNEKLFF
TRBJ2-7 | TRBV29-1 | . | CSVVRDNNEQYF
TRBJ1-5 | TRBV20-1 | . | CSATTGNHPQHF
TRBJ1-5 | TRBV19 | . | CASSRREDNQPQHF
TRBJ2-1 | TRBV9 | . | CASSTPREYNEQFF
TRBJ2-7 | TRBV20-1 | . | CSARIGGRPYEQYF
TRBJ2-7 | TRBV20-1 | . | CSATIPDGNSYEQYF
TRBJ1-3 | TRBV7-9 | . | CASSLDGTYSGNTIYF
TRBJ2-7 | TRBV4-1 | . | CASSQDRTRDTYEQYF
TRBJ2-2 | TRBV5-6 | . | CASSLEGARTGELFF
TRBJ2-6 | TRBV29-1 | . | CSVRGSGANVLTF
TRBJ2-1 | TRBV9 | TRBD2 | CASSLSSGYGNEQFF
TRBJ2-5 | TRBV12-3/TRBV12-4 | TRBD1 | CASEPGQGRQETQYF
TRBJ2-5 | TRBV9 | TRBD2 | CASSQAGEAQYF
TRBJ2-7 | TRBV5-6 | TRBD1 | CASSFGTGHSYEQYF
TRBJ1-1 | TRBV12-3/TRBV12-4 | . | CASSLAMQDEAFF
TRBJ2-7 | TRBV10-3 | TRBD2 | CAIQKGLVTYEQYF
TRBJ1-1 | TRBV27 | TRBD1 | CASSPPGQWNTEAFF
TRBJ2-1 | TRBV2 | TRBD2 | CASSELGGGYNEQFF
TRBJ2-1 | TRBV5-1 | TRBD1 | CASSYTLQAGGNEQFF
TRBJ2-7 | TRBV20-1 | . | CSANKENYEQYF
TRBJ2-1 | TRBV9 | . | CASSVVDSDYNEQFF
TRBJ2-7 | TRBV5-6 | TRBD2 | CASSPVLAGASYEQYF
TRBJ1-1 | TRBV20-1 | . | CSGNWGDLEAFF
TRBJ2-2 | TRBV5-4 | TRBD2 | CASSVGLAANTGELFF
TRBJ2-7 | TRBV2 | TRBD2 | CASRRGLAGERYEQYF
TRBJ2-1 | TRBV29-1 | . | CSVEEDQRSYNEQFF
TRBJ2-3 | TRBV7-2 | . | CAATEADTQYF
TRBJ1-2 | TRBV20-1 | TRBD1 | CSASLRDRGYGYTF
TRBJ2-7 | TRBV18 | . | CASSPPGIYEQYF
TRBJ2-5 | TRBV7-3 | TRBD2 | CASSSFLAGVETQYF
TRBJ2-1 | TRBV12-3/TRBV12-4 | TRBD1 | CASSLGQGKRDEQFF
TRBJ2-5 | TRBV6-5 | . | CASSRAPAVKTQYF
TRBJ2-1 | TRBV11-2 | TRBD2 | CASRSLAGSTEQFF
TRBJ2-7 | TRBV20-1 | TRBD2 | CSARDLRTSWDYEQYF
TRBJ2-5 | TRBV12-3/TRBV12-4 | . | CASRPPRSGRTQYF
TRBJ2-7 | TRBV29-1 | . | CSVVAKGYEQYF
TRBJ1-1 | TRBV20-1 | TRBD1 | CSADRENTEAFF
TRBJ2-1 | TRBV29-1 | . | CSVEPNSYNEQFF
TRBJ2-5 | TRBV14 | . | CASSPQRAGYQETQYF
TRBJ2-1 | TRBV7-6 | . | CASSPRAPGLSSYNEQFF
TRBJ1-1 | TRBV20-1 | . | CSARRGGGEAFF
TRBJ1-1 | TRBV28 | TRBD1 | CASSLPGQGSTEAFF
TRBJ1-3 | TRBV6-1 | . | CASSEQTALSTGNTIYF
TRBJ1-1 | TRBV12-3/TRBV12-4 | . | CASWPGRGNTEAFF
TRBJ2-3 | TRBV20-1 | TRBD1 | CSAERAGGANTQYF
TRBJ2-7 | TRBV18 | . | CASSPQPTVYEQYF
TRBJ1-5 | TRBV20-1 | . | CSARDEVQPQHF
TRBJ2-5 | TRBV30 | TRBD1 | CAWNLAGGQETQYF